This T cell receptor beta chain originates from a study of identical twins. Points from the study as a whole: Insertion counts were lower in abundant cord blood beta clonotypes, a trend that memory repertoires did not show.

V dropped 7 bases and J dropped 6; count of bases not matched to a gene: 6. Germline V CDR1 and CDR2: DFQATT, SNEGSKA (reference sequence). This CDR3 has 13 amino acids. This clonotype came up a few times. Antigen unknown. TCRdb processed the 5' RACE reads anew with MiXCR; each CDR3 protein has one entry. The data show hundreds of thousands of distinct CDR3 sequences, around 21% seen once. The sample was also linked to a second study, of T cells expressing NK-cell markers. From that report: Just one sequenced donor of eight was HCMV-seronegative, while seven were seropositive.

Sequenced: PBMCs. The chain links TRBV20-1 to TRBJ2-3; TRBD2 matches 11 bases. This TCR came from a woman aged 18 to 35 in good health. The CDR3 here is CSVVLAGVDTQYF. The CDR3 DNA follows: TGCAGTGTTGTACTAGCGGGGGTTGATACGCAGTATTTT.